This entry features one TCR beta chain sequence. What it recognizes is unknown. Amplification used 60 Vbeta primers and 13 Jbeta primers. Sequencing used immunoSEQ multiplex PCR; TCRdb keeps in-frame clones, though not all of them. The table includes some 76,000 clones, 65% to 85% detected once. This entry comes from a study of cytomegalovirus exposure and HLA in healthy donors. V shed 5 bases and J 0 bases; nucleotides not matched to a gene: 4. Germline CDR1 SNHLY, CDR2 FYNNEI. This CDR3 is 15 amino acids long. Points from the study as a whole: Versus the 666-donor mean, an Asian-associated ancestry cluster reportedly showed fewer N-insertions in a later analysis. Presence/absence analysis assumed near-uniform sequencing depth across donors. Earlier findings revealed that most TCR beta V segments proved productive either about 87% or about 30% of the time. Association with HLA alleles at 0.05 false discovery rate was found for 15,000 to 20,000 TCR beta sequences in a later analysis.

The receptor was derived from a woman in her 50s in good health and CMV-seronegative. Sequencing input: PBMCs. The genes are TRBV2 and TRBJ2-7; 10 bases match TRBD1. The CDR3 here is CASSLDRGNSYEQYF. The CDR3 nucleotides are TGTGCCAGCAGTTTGGACAGGGGGAACTCCTACGAGCAGTACTTC.